Each of the 14 T cell receptor beta chains below was sequenced from the same sample in a study of T cells in Graves' hyperthyroidism and ophthalmopathy. TCR beta CDR3 regions were amplified from RNA. First-round RT-PCR of the TCR CDR3 relied on the HTBI primer set. MiXCR was run by TCRdb on the multiplex PCR reads, yielding one entry per CDR3 protein. The sample lists 500,000 to 700,000 distinct CDR3 sequences; approximately 15% were seen once. The sample comprised blood. These receptors came from a woman under 30 with Graves' hyperthyroidism.

CDR3 nucleotides: TGCGCCAGCAGAAGGATAGCGGGAGGCCAAGAGACCCAGTACTTC. Translation gives CASRRIAGGQETQYF. This chain connects TRBV5-1 to TRBJ2-5; the match to TRBD2 covers 10 bases. Looked up from germline, CDR1 is SGHRS and CDR2 is YFSETQ. The V gene end was trimmed by 5 bases and the J gene end by 1 base; junction bases not matched to a gene: 5. This CDR3 has 15 amino acids.

Many counts were recorded for this clonotype. J is TRBJ1-1 and V is TRBV12-3 or TRBV12-4, with D unclear. The V gene lost 6 bases and the J gene lost 0 bases, with 14 bases spanning the gap. This CDR3 comprises 15 residues. The CDR3 protein is CASSPMPGMNTEAFF. CDR3 nucleotides: TGTGCCAGCAGCCCTATGCCGGGAATGAACACTGAAGCTTTCTTT.

The CDR3 sequence: CASSPEGTPSEGQYF. For the CDR3, the DNA is TGTGCCAGCAGCCCAGAAGGGACACCCTCAGAGGGCCAGTACTTC. The chain uses TRBV28 and TRBJ2-5; D may be TRBD1 (6 bases). The CDR3 is made up of 15 amino acids. The V end lost 6 bases, the J end lost 10 bases, and 24 bases lay between the germline ends. Germline CDR1 reads MDHEN; CDR2 reads SYDVKM.

This sequence joins TRBV19 and TRBJ2-6; D unresolved. The V gene's germline CDR1 is LNHDA and CDR2 SQIVND (reference sequence). The CDR3 totals 17 residues. V was pared by 3 bases and J by 0 bases, with 12 bases between. Here the CDR3 reads CASSMRSSSSGANVLTF. The CDR3 DNA reads as TGTGCCAGTAGTATGAGATCATCTAGCTCTGGGGCCAACGTCCTGACTTTC.

The CDR3 is CSAKGNQPQHF. DNA for the CDR3: TGCAGTGCTAAAGGCAATCAGCCCCAGCATTTT. V gene TRBV20-1 combines with J gene TRBJ1-5, with D uncertain. Germline CDR1 is DFQATT and CDR2 is SNEGSKA (reference sequence). V was shortened by 4 bases and J by 2 bases, with 3 bases between the two germline ends. The CDR3 has 11 residues.

In regard to this clonotype: Mismatch with germline at one junction end may stem from a read error. The V and J genes are TRBV7-3 and TRBJ2-2; 10 bases match TRBD2. Germline CDR1 reads SGHTA; CDR2 reads FQGTGA. The CDR3 consists of 16 residues. The CDR3: CASSSRTSGATGELSF. DNA of the CDR3: TGTGCCAGCAGCTCCCGGACTAGCGGCGCCACCGGGGAGCTGTCTTTT.

This clonotype was seen more than once but under ten times. This chain uses TRBV5-6 with TRBJ1-3; a possible D gene is TRBD1 (5 bases). The CDR3 has 15 residues. Trimming took off 4 bases at V and 3 bases at J, with 14 bases between the two ends. Germline V CDR1 and CDR2: SGHDT, YYEEEE. The CDR3: CASSPGTRGGNTIYF. CDR3 in DNA: TGTGCCAGCAGCCCCGGGACGAGGGGTGGAAACACCATATATTTT.

This clonotype turned up a few times. The CDR3 region has the DNA TGCAGTGCTTCCCACAGGGGTGGGAGCAATCAGCCCCAGCATTTT. The encoded protein is CSASHRGGSNQPQHF. The chain is built from TRBV20-1 and TRBJ1-5; 7 bases match TRBD1. Germline loops: CDR1 DFQATT, CDR2 SNEGSKA (reference sequence). V shed 5 bases and J 1 base; nucleotides not matched to a gene: 8. The CDR3 runs to 15 residues.

Ten or more counts support this clonotype. The chain links TRBV6-1 to TRBJ2-3, with a tentative D call TRBD1 (6 bases). The germline V gene encodes CDR1 MNHNS and CDR2 SASEGT. There are 11 residues in the CDR3. The V end was cut by 6 bases, the J end by 12 bases, with 13 bases between. The CDR3 sequence: CASSPGTSQYF. CDR3 bases: TGTGCCAGCAGCCCCGGGACAAGTCAGTATTTT.

This clonotype was counted many times. The chain employs TRBV7-2 and TRBJ2-3; D call uncertain. This CDR3 has 12 amino acids. Per germline, CDR1 SGHTA and CDR2 FQGNSA. V was trimmed by 1 base and J by 10 bases, leaving 9 bases between them. The CDR3 region is CASSLVAESQYF. In DNA, the CDR3 is TGTGCCAGCAGCTTAGTAGCTGAATCGCAGTATTTT.

As regards this clonotype: A much larger clone lies one base from this, so it may be a read error. V and J are TRBV11-2 and TRBJ2-7, with TRBD1 as a possible D gene (6 bases). The CDR3 has 15 amino acids. V was cut by 1 base and J by 5 bases, with 15 bases left in between. Germline V gene data show CDR1 as SGHAT and CDR2 as FQNNGV. The CDR3 reads CASSLAHRAEHEQYF. DNA for the CDR3: TGTGCCAGCAGCTTAGCTCACAGGGCGGAGCACGAGCAGTACTTC.

This clonotype has a count of ten or more. This chain joins TRBV6-2 or TRBV6-3 and TRBJ2-1, with TRBD2 identical over 7 bases. The V and J ends lost 5 bases and 0 bases, in that order; junction bases with no gene match: 4. The CDR3 spans 15 residues. Per germline, CDR1 MNHEY and CDR2 SVGEGT. The CDR3 is CASSTGLGSYNEQFF. In DNA, the CDR3 is TGTGCCAGCAGTACAGGACTAGGCTCCTACAATGAGCAGTTCTTC.

The table lists this clonotype with many counts. This chain links TRBV6-1 with TRBJ2-5, with 7 bases aligning to TRBD1. Germline CDR1 reads MNHNS; CDR2 reads SASEGT. This CDR3 contains 14 residues. The V and J ends lost 6 bases and 5 bases, in that order; junction bases with no gene match: 9. CDR3 amino acids: CASRTNRGVETQYF. The CDR3 coding sequence is TGTGCCAGCAGGACAAACAGGGGAGTCGAGACCCAGTACTTC.

This sequence joins TRBV25-1 and TRBJ2-3; 9 positions match TRBD2. Trimming removed 6 bases from V and 9 bases from J; junction bases left unmatched: 10. Germline V gene lookup returns CDR1 MGHDK and CDR2 SYGVNS. The CDR3 covers 14 residues. This CDR3 is CASRPAGTSRTQYF. Here the CDR3 DNA reads TGTGCCAGCAGACCAGCCGGGACTAGCAGGACGCAGTATTTT. Full variable domain (missing parts from reference TRBV25-1 and TRBJ2-3): EADIYQTPRYLVIGTGKKITLECSQTMGHDKMYWYQQDPGMELHLIHYSYGVNSTEKGDLSSESTVSRIRTEHFPLTLESARPSHTSQYLCASRPAGTSRTQYFGPGTRLTVL.